Below, 5 T cell receptor beta chains from the same sample are listed, as sequenced in a study of tissue T cells after allogeneic stem cell transplantation. Time point indicated: mouse harvest day 14 after allogeneic transplant. Each mouse received 10^7 T-cell-depleted marrow cells plus 10^6 splenic CD5+ T cells by tail vein. The method was immunoSEQ multiplex PCR; TCRdb's version includes in-frame clones alone and lacks a portion of them. The table shows some 8,000 clones, with about 37% occurring only once. Sequenced sample: skin. The source of these receptors is a female BALB/c mouse given C57BL/6 T cells with graft-versus-host disease after an allogeneic hematopoietic cell transplant.

Worth noting for this clone: Here the gene names and germline are mouse. The read ends 1 residue before the CDR3 terminus; that terminus is restored from the germline J gene. The rearrangement links TRBV26 to TRBJ2-7, with TRBD2 identical over 12 bases. In germline, CDR1 is KGHPV, CDR2 FQNQEV (reference sequence). There are 14 residues in the CDR3. V shed 6 bases, J shed 4 bases, and the junction held 4 bases outside the gene matches. The CDR3 sequence: CASSPDWGGYEQYF. CDR3 bases read: TGTGCCAGCAGCCCGGACTGGGGGGGTTATGAACAGTAC.

This clone was seen a few times. The germline and genes are mouse ones. The sequenced fragment ends 1 residue before the CDR3 boundary, so the rest is inferred from the germline J gene. The chain has TRBV26 and TRBJ2-5, with a possible D match to TRBD1 (6 bases). V was clipped by 2 bases and J by 8 bases, with 8 bases between them. This CDR3 is 12 amino acids long. Germline lookup yields CDR1 KGHPV and CDR2 FQNQEV (reference sequence). The CDR3 region is CASSLPQGTQYF. CDR3 DNA, as far as it was read: TGTGCCAGCAGTCTGCCACAGGGCACCCAGTAC.

Concerning this clone itself: Mouse germline and gene names are used. This CDR3 is CASSLRDWGGYAEQFF. The part of the CDR3 DNA that was read is TGTGCCAGCTCTCTCCGGGACTGGGGGGGTTATGCTGAGCAGTTC. V usage is TRBV12-2 and J usage is TRBJ2-1; 13 positions agree with TRBD2. Coverage ceases 1 residue before the CDR3 finishes, and the germline J gene fills in the end. The V segment lost 0 bases and the J segment 4 bases; nucleotides outside the gene matches: 2. In germline, CDR1 is SGHLS, CDR2 HYDKME. The CDR3 loop spans 16 amino acids.

There are a few counts of this clone. Mouse names are used for the genes. From the germline J gene comes the end of the CDR3, since the read stops 1 residue before it. J is TRBJ2-3 and V is TRBV26; D gene uncertain. V lost 4 bases and J lost 0, with 5 bases in between. This CDR3 has 13 residues. Germline V lookup: CDR1 KGHPV, CDR2 FQNQEV (reference sequence). The part of the CDR3 DNA that was read is TGTGCCAGCAGTCGCAATAGTGCAGAAACGCTGTAT. It codes for CASSRNSAETLY. The CDR3, in full, reads CASSRNSAETLYF.

A remark on this clone: The germline and genes are mouse ones. The CDR3 is cut off 1 residue early in the read; its end comes from the germline J gene. The V gene is TRBV26, the J gene TRBJ2-1; perhaps D is TRBD1 or TRBD2 (5 bases each). Germline CDR1 KGHPV, CDR2 FQNQEV (reference sequence). The ends were cut back, 1 base at V and 1 base at J, with 5 bases in the middle. This CDR3 has 14 residues. Partial CDR3 DNA: TGTGCCAGCAGTCTGTGGGGGAACTATGCTGAGCAGTTC. Its protein is CASSLWGNYAEQF. The full CDR3 sequence reads CASSLWGNYAEQFF.